The 23 T cell receptor beta chains reported below all come from one sample, sequenced in a study of cytotoxic CD8 clonotypes in ibrutinib-treated CLL. Assay used: immunoSEQ multiplex PCR; TCRdb lists only in-frame clones, some missing. Altogether around 70,000 clones are present, about 84% being singletons, with the ten largest covering more than 7.5%. Material: PBMCs, obtained at disease progression, from a patient treated with ibrutinib. The receptors stem from a human donor with chronic lymphocytic leukemia.

The V call is TRBV6-6, the J call TRBJ2-5; D is unclear. V dropped 5 bases and J dropped 7 bases, with 20 bases sitting between them. Per germline, CDR1 MNHNY and CDR2 SVGAGI (reference sequence). The CDR3 sequence is 15 residues long. The DNA of the CDR3 is TGTGCCAGCAGTCCTCCTTCTCGCGTGGGTGGGACCCAGTACTTC. Protein: CASSPPSRVGGTQYF.

This clone was seen only once. One junction end does not reproduce the germline sequence, and a read error may be involved. The gene calls are TRBV10-1 and TRBJ2-7; weak D call: TRBD2 (5 bases). From germline, CDR1 is WNHNN and CDR2 SYGVQD (reference sequence). This CDR3 spans 15 amino acids. CDR3 in DNA: TGCGTCAGCAGTGAAGGCGGAGCGGCAAGCTACGAGCAGTACTTC. Translation: CVSSEGGAASYEQYF.

CDR3 region: CASKPRQESTGELFF. The CDR3 bases are TGTGCCAGCAAACCGAGACAGGAGAGCACCGGGGAGCTGTTTTTT. The chain recombines TRBV9 with TRBJ2-2; D might be TRBD1 (6 bases). CDR1 and CDR2 from the germline V gene are SGDLS and YYNGEE. This CDR3 has 15 residues. V was pared by 6 bases and J by 4 bases, with 16 bases between. The whole variable domain, filled in from reference TRBV9 and TRBJ2-2, reads DSGVTQTPKHLITATGQRVTLRCSPRSGDLSVYWYQQSLDQGLQFLIQYYNGEERAKGNILERFSAQQFPDLHSELNLSSLELGDSALYFCASKPRQESTGELFFGEGSRLTVL.

V and J are TRBV6-6 and TRBJ2-3, with D unclear. The CDR3 consists of 14 residues. V lost 5 bases to trimming and J lost 4 bases, with 13 bases between them. Germline values: CDR1 MNHNY, CDR2 SVGAGI (reference sequence). The CDR3 DNA sequence: TGTGCCAGCAGTCCCTTTCGTTCCGCAGATACGCAGTATTTT. Encoded protein: CASSPFRSADTQYF.

The chain combines TRBV2 with TRBJ1-2; maybe TRBD1 (5 bases). V lost 10 bases to trimming and J lost 0 bases, with 18 bases between them. CDR3 length: 15 amino acids. Germline V lookup: CDR1 SNHLY, CDR2 FYNNEI. The CDR3 nucleotides are TGTGCCACCCAATTCGGGCAGGGAGCTAACTATGGCTACACCTTC. It yields the protein CATQFGQGANYGYTF.

This clone was seen a single time. V usage is TRBV2 and J usage is TRBJ2-7, with TRBD1 matching over 10 bases. V gave up 7 bases and J gave up 3 bases; unmatched junction bases: 9. CDR1 and CDR2 from the germline V gene are SNHLY and FYNNEI. The CDR3 sequence is 15 residues long. This chain's CDR3 is CASTWTGGVGYEQYF. Here the CDR3 DNA reads TGTGCCAGCACCTGGACAGGGGGAGTAGGCTACGAGCAGTACTTC. The whole variable domain, filled in from reference TRBV2 and TRBJ2-7, reads EPEVTQTPSHQVTQMGQEVILRCVPISNHLYFYWYRQILGQKVEFLVSFYNNEISEKSEIFDDQFSVERPDGSNFTLKIRSTKLEDSAMYFCASTWTGGVGYEQYFGPGTRLTVT.

The chain recombines TRBV5-1 with TRBJ1-4, with 7 positions matching TRBD1. V trimming: 4 bases; J trimming: 3 bases; junction bases outside the gene matches: 6. This CDR3 is 15 amino acids long. The germline V gene has CDR1 SGHRS and CDR2 YFSETQ. The CDR3 sequence: CASSPGQAANEKLFF. In DNA, the CDR3 is TGCGCCAGCAGCCCCGGACAGGCTGCTAATGAAAAACTGTTTTTT.

The genes are TRBV6-5 and TRBJ1-2, with TRBD1 as a possible D gene (6 bases). The CDR3 has 12 amino acids. Germline V gene sequence: CDR1 MNHEY, CDR2 SVGAGI. The CDR3 region has the DNA TGTGGGGCGGGGACACCAGTCTATGGCTACACCTTC. Translating it yields CGAGTPVYGYTF.

V usage is TRBV2 and J usage is TRBJ1-1; 7 bases match TRBD1. Looked up from germline, CDR1 is SNHLY and CDR2 is FYNNEI. J lost 1 base, V lost 6 bases, and 5 bases had no gene match. The length of the CDR3 is 14 residues. CDR3 in amino acids: CASSGDSSNTEAFF. DNA of the CDR3: TGTGCCAGCAGCGGGGACAGCTCGAACACTGAAGCTTTCTTT.

The DNA of the CDR3 is TGCGCCAGCAGCCTGGAAGCGGGACGGCTTTTTGAGTACGAGCAGTACTTC. Amino acid sequence: CASSLEAGRLFEYEQYF. J is TRBJ2-7 and V is TRBV5-1; 7 nucleotides agree with TRBD2. Germline CDR1 and CDR2: SGHRS and YFSETQ. V was clipped by 4 bases and J by 4 bases; unmatched bases: 17. The CDR3 sequence is 17 residues long. Together with reference TRBV5-1 and TRBJ2-7, the CDR3 gives the full variable domain: KAGVTQTPRYLIKTRGQQVTLSCSPISGHRSVSWYQQTPGQGLQFLFEYFSETQRNKGNFPGRFSGRQFSNSRSEMNVSTLELGDSALYLCASSLEAGRLFEYEQYFGPGTRLTVT.

This clone was found a few times. V and J are TRBV28 and TRBJ1-2; D remains unclear. CDR1 and CDR2 from the germline V gene are MDHEN and SYDVKM. The CDR3 extends over 15 amino acids. Trimming removed 4 bases at V and 2 bases at J, with 14 bases between. The CDR3 protein is CASSSAGRANYGYTF. The CDR3, as DNA: TGTGCCAGCAGTTCAGCGGGGAGGGCGAACTATGGCTACACCTTC.

The V gene is TRBV15, the J gene TRBJ1-3; unclear D gene. The CDR3 spans 15 residues. CDR1 is LNHNV and CDR2 is YYDKDF in the germline V gene (reference sequence). Trimming removed 3 bases at V and 0 bases at J, with 9 bases between. The CDR3 nucleotides are TGTGCCACCAGCAGGGCCCATAGCTCTGGAAACACCATATATTTT. It codes for CATSRAHSSGNTIYF.

The chain links TRBV12-5 to TRBJ2-5; D could derive from TRBD1 or TRBD2 (6 bases each). V lost 6 bases to trimming and J lost 13 bases, with 18 bases between them. The CDR3 is made up of 12 amino acids. CDR1 and CDR2 from the germline V gene are LGHNT and FRNRAP. The CDR3 coding sequence is TGTGCTAGTGGCCCATCGGGGGCCGGTCTGTACTTC. It yields the protein CASGPSGAGLYF.

The gene calls are TRBV6-6 and TRBJ1-1, with 8 nucleotides matching TRBD1. V was clipped by 7 bases and J by 3 bases; unmatched bases: 4. Germline V gene lookup returns CDR1 MNHNY and CDR2 SVGAGI (reference sequence). The CDR3 spans 13 residues. The CDR3 reads CASIGTGHTEAFF. In DNA form, the CDR3 reads TGTGCCAGCATTGGGACAGGCCACACTGAAGCTTTCTTT.

This rearrangement joins TRBV7-8 to TRBJ1-4; TRBD1 is a possible D gene (6 bases). Trimming took 3 bases from V and 7 from J, leaving 15 bases between them. The CDR3 has 15 residues. Germline V gives CDR1 SGHVS, CDR2 FQNEAQ. The CDR3 DNA is TGTGCCAGCAGCTTGGGGGCGCTGGGAGGTGAAAAACTGTTTTTT. Its translation is CASSLGALGGEKLFF.

The chain combines TRBV7-9 with TRBJ1-1; a weak D match, TRBD1 (5 bases). Trimming removed 1 base from V and 4 bases from J, with 7 bases in between. Germline CDR1 SEHNR, CDR2 FQNEAQ (reference sequence). The CDR3 spans 13 residues. The CDR3 region has the DNA TGTGCCAGCAGCTTAGGCCAGGGCACTGAAGCTTTCTTT. Translating gives CASSLGQGTEAFF.

V usage is TRBV11-1 and J usage is TRBJ2-7; a possible D gene is TRBD2 (5 bases). The CDR3 length is 14 residues. Germline CDR1 reads SGHAT; CDR2 reads FQDESV (reference sequence). V was shortened by 4 bases and J by 3 bases, with 13 bases between the two germline ends. CDR3 sequence reads: CASSSWGVDYEQYF. The CDR3 coding sequence is TGTGCCAGCAGCTCCTGGGGAGTAGACTACGAGCAGTACTTC.

This sequence joins TRBV4-1 and TRBJ1-3; possibly TRBD1 for D (6 bases). CDR3 length equals 19 residues. Trimming shortened V by 1 base and J by 3 bases, and 22 bases separated the two germline ends. From germline, CDR1 is MGHRA and CDR2 YSYEKL. Here the CDR3 reads CASSQGFPRGGRVGNTIYF. DNA for the CDR3: TGCGCCAGCAGCCAAGGTTTCCCCCGCGGGGGGCGGGTTGGAAACACCATATATTTT.

This clone was observed a handful of times. V and J are TRBV2 and TRBJ1-5; TRBD1 aligns across 7 bases. This CDR3 region has 15 residues. The junction had 5 bases not matched to a gene; V was cut back by 4 bases and J by 2 bases. CDR1 and CDR2 (germline): SNHLY, FYNNEI. The CDR3 sequence: CASSGRGYGNQPQHF. As DNA, the CDR3 is TGTGCCAGCAGTGGCAGGGGGTATGGCAATCAGCCCCAGCATTTT.

In this sample, this clone turned up a few times. The gene calls are TRBV5-1 and TRBJ2-2; D uncertain. Germline CDR1 and CDR2: SGHRS and YFSETQ. This CDR3 has 15 residues. Trimming took 4 bases from V and 3 from J, leaving 13 bases between them. The CDR3 here is CASSPTGSYTGELFF. CDR3 nucleotides: TGCGCCAGCAGCCCGACGGGTTCGTACACCGGGGAGCTGTTTTTT.

This clone was seen only a few times. This chain's CDR3 is CASSVGQGHYQETQYF. The CDR3 DNA follows: TGTGCCAGCAGCGTAGGACAGGGGCATTACCAAGAGACCCAGTACTTC. The chain is built from TRBV11-3 and TRBJ2-5; 9 bases are shared with TRBD1. Germline values: CDR1 SGHNT, CDR2 YENEEA. The V and J ends lost 5 bases and 0 bases, in that order; junction bases with no gene match: 7. This CDR3 is 16 amino acids long.

This clone was seen once. This chain links TRBV11-2 with TRBJ1-3, with 7 bases identical to TRBD1. From germline, CDR1 is SGHAT and CDR2 FQNNGV. J was trimmed by 0 bases and V by 5 bases; bases with no gene match: 7. The CDR3 totals 16 residues. The chain's CDR3 is CASSSRDSSSGNTIYF. CDR3 bases: TGTGCCAGCAGCAGCCGGGACAGTAGCTCTGGAAACACCATATATTTT.

This sequence joins TRBV2 and TRBJ2-4; D not resolved. Looked up from germline, CDR1 is SNHLY and CDR2 is FYNNEI. CDR3 length equals 12 residues. Trimming pared 3 bases from V and 4 bases from J, leaving 4 bases between. This chain's CDR3 is CASSDGKNIQYF. The CDR3, as DNA: TGTGCCAGCAGTGATGGAAAAAACATTCAGTACTTC.